The 4 T cell receptor beta chains below all came from one sample that was sequenced in a study of molecular identifiers for immune sequencing clone quantification. A single record per CDR3 protein comes from TCRdb applying MiXCR to the PCR reads. There are about 640,000 distinct CDR3 sequences in the sample; about 20% occur only once, and roughly 0.9% lies in the top ten. The source material was naive CD8+ T cells from blood, with Jurkat cell RNA spiked in. Documented subset: FACS-sorted CD8+CD4-CCR7+CD45RA+ naive T cells. The receptors were gathered from a human donor in good health. Some libraries in this study had Jurkat cell RNA spiked in.

This clonotype was observed a few times. The J gene is TRBJ2-1, the V gene TRBV5-6, with TRBD2 matching 12 bases. This CDR3 has 17 residues. V shed 5 bases, J shed 7 bases, and the junction held 13 bases outside the gene matches. Germline values: CDR1 SGHDT, CDR2 YYEEEE. In DNA, the CDR3 is TGTGCCAGCAGTTCGACTAGCGGGAGAGTGGAGGATAATGAGCAGTTCTTC. Its translation is CASSSTSGRVEDNEQFF.

In this sample, this clonotype turned up many times. The CDR3 DNA reads TGTGCCAGCCTGGGACAGAACACCGGGGAGCTGTTTTTT. The encoded protein is CASLGQNTGELFF. This rearrangement joins TRBV7-6 to TRBJ2-2; tentative D call: TRBD1 (6 bases). V lost 8 bases and J lost 1, with 8 bases in between. The germline V gene encodes CDR1 SGHVS and CDR2 FNYEAQ. The CDR3 runs to 13 residues. The full variable domain, with the rest looked up from reference TRBV7-6 and TRBJ2-2, is GAGVSQSPRYKVTKRGQDVALRCDPISGHVSLYWYRQALGQGPEFLTYFNYEAQQDKSGLPNDRFSAERPEGSISTLTIQRTEQRDSAMYRCASLGQNTGELFFGEGSRLTVL.

This clonotype was counted ten times or more. The rearrangement uses TRBV7-9 and TRBJ2-7; D uncertain. Germline assignment: CDR1 SEHNR and CDR2 FQNEAQ (reference sequence). This CDR3 contains 16 residues. Trimming removed 2 bases from V and 0 bases from J, with 14 bases in between. As DNA, the CDR3 is TGTGCCAGCAGCTTACCCGACGGAGCGAGCTCCTACGAGCAGTACTTC. Translated: CASSLPDGASSYEQYF.

The CDR3 reads CASSKRSPGVAKNIQYF. The CDR3 region has the DNA TGTGCCAGCAGCAAAAGGTCACCAGGGGTAGCCAAAAACATTCAGTACTTC. The V and J genes are TRBV21-1 and TRBJ2-4. TRBV21-1 is noted as a pseudogene. CDR3 length: 17 amino acids.